One and the same sample provided the 28 T cell receptor beta chains below, sequenced in a study of cytomegalovirus exposure and HLA in healthy donors. PCR primers comprised 60 Vbeta and 13 Jbeta primers. The protocol was immunoSEQ multiplex PCR, while the TCRdb copy is restricted to in-frame clones and leaves out a portion. The top ten clones hold under 6.5% of a sample with some 150,000 clones, around nine tenths of them seen once. Sequencing used PBMCs. These receptors all come from a woman aged 30 to 39 in good health and CMV-seronegative.

V gene TRBV27 combines with J gene TRBJ2-1, with 7 bases that match TRBD2. Germline lookup yields CDR1 MNHEY and CDR2 SMNVEV (reference sequence). After removal of 3 bases from V and 9 bases from J, the junction contained 8 bases not matched to a gene. The CDR3 length is 14 residues. This CDR3 is CASSLGREKGEQFF. In DNA form, the CDR3 reads TGTGCCAGCAGTTTGGGGCGGGAGAAGGGTGAGCAGTTCTTC.

This chain links TRBV7-8 with TRBJ2-3; TRBD1 is a possible D gene (5 bases). Germline V gives CDR1 SGHVS, CDR2 FQNEAQ. Trimming took 2 bases from V and 0 from J, leaving 15 bases between them. The CDR3 contains 17 residues. In nucleotides, the CDR3 is TGTGCCAGCAGCTTAAATCGCAGGGCCGGTAGCACAGATACGCAGTATTTT. As protein: CASSLNRRAGSTDTQYF.

This clone showed up just a few times. The V gene is TRBV21-1, the J gene TRBJ1-5; TRBD1, the table's D call, was not compared with the DNA. TRBV21-1 has pseudogene status. The CDR3 contains 15 residues. The CDR3 nucleotides are TGTGCCAGCAGCAACGGGACAGGGACCCCTCAGCCCCAGCATTTT. It yields the protein CASSNGTGTPQPQHF.

The V call is TRBV6-4, the J call TRBJ2-2; TRBD1 is a possible D gene (5 bases). V was shortened by 0 bases and J by 7 bases, with 21 bases between the two germline ends. CDR1 and CDR2 from the germline V gene are MRHNA and SNTAGT. CDR3 length: 18 amino acids. In nucleotides, the CDR3 is TGTGCCAGCAGTGACTCTAGGGGTGGCGGCCCAACAGGCGGGGAGCTGTTTTTT. This translates into CASSDSRGGGPTGGELFF.

This chain links TRBV13 with TRBJ2-7; perhaps TRBD1 as D (6 bases). CDR1 PRHDT and CDR2 FYEKMQ come from the germline V gene (reference sequence). The CDR3 runs to 14 residues. Trimming cost V 1 base and J 4 bases, with 11 bases left between them. This CDR3 reads CASSLARRGYEQYF. The CDR3 nucleotides are TGTGCCAGCAGCTTAGCCAGAAGGGGGTACGAGCAGTACTTC.

V gene TRBV4-2 combines with J gene TRBJ2-1, with D possibly matching TRBD2 (5 bases). Trimming left V 3 bases short and J 7 bases short, with 10 bases between. This CDR3 contains 13 residues. CDR1 LGHNA and CDR2 YNFKEQ come from the germline V gene. The DNA of the CDR3 is TGTGCCAGCAGCCACTCTAGCAATAATGAGCAGTTCTTC. Translation: CASSHSSNNEQFF.

V is TRBV4-2 and J is TRBJ2-7; 7 bases are shared with TRBD1. V lost 1 base to trimming and J lost 0 bases; unmatched junction nucleotides: 0. Germline CDR1 is LGHNA and CDR2 is YNFKEQ. CDR3 length: 14 amino acids. The CDR3 spells CASSQGDSSYEQYF. CDR3 DNA sequence: TGTGCCAGCAGCCAAGGGGACAGCTCCTACGAGCAGTACTTC.

This clone was detected once. The chain uses TRBV10-2 and TRBJ2-7, with D maybe TRBD2 (5 bases). V lost 7 bases and J lost 1, with 17 bases in between. Looked up from germline, CDR1 is WSHSY and CDR2 is SAAADI. CDR3 length: 15 amino acids. The CDR3 DNA is TGCGCCAGCACCCCTCTGGACTTCGGTTCCTACGAGCAGTACTTC. This sequence encodes CASTPLDFGSYEQYF.

The chain uses TRBV6-5 and TRBJ2-5, with D perhaps matching TRBD2 (5 bases). Trimming removed 5 bases at V and 5 bases at J, with 18 bases between. The germline V gene encodes CDR1 MNHEY and CDR2 SVGAGI. The length of the CDR3 is 15 residues. The CDR3, as DNA: TGTGCCAGCAGTCGAGTTTTGGGCCGCGGGGAGACCCAGTACTTC. As protein: CASSRVLGRGETQYF.

The chain combines TRBV6-5 with TRBJ1-1, with a tentative D call TRBD1 (5 bases). This CDR3 comprises 15 residues. V lost 3 bases and J 6 bases, leaving 17 bases between the germline ends. Germline lookup yields CDR1 MNHEY and CDR2 SVGAGI. This chain's CDR3 is CASSYRGSGSAEAFF. CDR3 nucleotides: TGTGCCAGCAGTTATAGGGGATCAGGATCGGCTGAAGCTTTCTTT.

For the CDR3, the DNA is TGTGCCTGGAGTTCCGGGACAGGGCCCCTCTACGAGCAGTACTTC. Protein: CAWSSGTGPLYEQYF. J is TRBJ2-5 and V is TRBV30, with TRBD1 identical over 9 bases. Matching the DNA end better, TRBJ2-7 makes the J call doubtful. CDR1 is GTSNPN and CDR2 is SVGIG in the germline V gene (reference sequence). There are 15 residues in the CDR3.

In the case of this clone: One end of the junction does not line up with germline, which may come from a read error. This chain links TRBV5-4 with TRBJ2-4; 9 bases map to TRBD1. Germline V gene lookup returns CDR1 SGHNT and CDR2 YYREEE (reference sequence). This CDR3 region has 13 residues. The chain's CDR3 is CASSNDPSDRGNF. CDR3 coding DNA: TGTGCCAGCAGCAACGACCCCTCGGACAGGGGAAACTTC.

This clone showed up just once. The rearrangement uses TRBV7-3 and TRBJ2-1; 8 nucleotides match TRBD2. V was pared by 4 bases and J by 4 bases, with 3 bases of the junction left unmatched. The CDR3 length is 14 residues. CDR1 and CDR2 (germline): SGHTA, FQGTGA. CDR3: CASSSSGSYNEQFF. In nucleotides, the CDR3 is TGTGCCAGCAGCTCGAGCGGGAGTTACAATGAGCAGTTCTTC.

This clone has a handful of counts. One end of the junction does not line up with germline, which may come from a read error. CDR3 sequence (DNA): TGTGCCAGCAGCCGCACGGACAGGGCTTACACCGGGGAGTTGTTTTTT. This translates into CASSRTDRAYTGELFF. The chain employs TRBV11-1 and TRBJ2-2, with TRBD1 matching over 8 bases. The CDR3 has 16 amino acids. CDR1 is SGHAT and CDR2 is FQDESV in the germline V gene (reference sequence).

The chain combines TRBV19 with TRBJ2-7; 8 bases match TRBD1. The CDR3 runs 15 residues. Germline V gene lookup returns CDR1 LNHDA and CDR2 SQIVND (reference sequence). V shed 3 bases, J shed 2 bases, and the junction held 6 bases outside the gene matches. CDR3 sequence (DNA): TGTGCCAGTAGTATGCAGGGGGCCCTAACCTACGAGCAGTACTTC. This gives the protein CASSMQGALTYEQYF.

The chain joins TRBV19 to TRBJ2-1; TRBD1 might be the D (6 bases). V lost 6 bases, J lost 4 bases, and 10 bases lay in between. The CDR3 extends over 13 amino acids. CDR1 LNHDA and CDR2 SQIVND come from the germline V gene (reference sequence). The CDR3 loop is CASSLTGYNEQFF. As DNA, the CDR3 is TGTGCCAGTAGCCTTACAGGGTACAATGAGCAGTTCTTC.

V and J are TRBV2 and TRBJ1-1, with D hard to call. CDR1 is SNHLY, CDR2 FYNNEI, per germline. Trimming shortened V by 0 bases and J by 1 base, and 3 bases separated the two germline ends. The CDR3 consists of 13 residues. The CDR3 coding sequence is TGTGCCAGCAGTGAAGCTAGGAACACTGAAGCTTTCTTT. The encoded protein is CASSEARNTEAFF.

The V gene is TRBV2, the J gene TRBJ2-7; D perhaps matches TRBD1 (6 bases). V was trimmed by 4 bases and J by 3 bases, leaving 7 bases between them. Germline V gene data show CDR1 as SNHLY and CDR2 as FYNNEI. The CDR3 has 12 residues. The CDR3 protein is CASSAQGYEQYF. DNA of the CDR3: TGTGCCAGCAGTGCACAGGGCTACGAGCAGTACTTC.

The chain recombines TRBV5-1 with TRBJ2-1, with D hard to call. The CDR3 consists of 16 residues. V lost 0 bases and J 0 bases, leaving 10 bases between the germline ends. Germline CDR1 is SGHRS and CDR2 is YFSETQ. CDR3 sequence (DNA): TGCGCCAGCAGCTTGGAAACGGGTATCTCCTACAATGAGCAGTTCTTC. It translates to CASSLETGISYNEQFF.

The chain uses TRBV4-3 and TRBJ2-1, with TRBD1 as a possible D gene (7 bases). CDR3 size: 16 residues. V lost 2 bases to trimming and J lost 0 bases, with 11 bases between them. The germline CDR1 and CDR2 sequences are LGHNA and YSLEER. The CDR3 DNA reads as TGCGCCAGCAGCCAACAGGGGGGCCGCTCCTACAATGAGCAGTTCTTC. Encoded protein: CASSQQGGRSYNEQFF.

The J gene is TRBJ2-3, the V gene TRBV29-1; 7 bases map to TRBD2. CDR1 and CDR2 from the germline V gene are SQVTM and ANQGSEA. The CDR3 runs 13 residues. V dropped 4 bases and J dropped 2; count of bases not matched to a gene: 3. CDR3 in DNA: TGCAGCGTTGCGCGGGGGACCACAGATACGCAGTATTTT. It is translated as CSVARGTTDTQYF.

The genes are TRBV2 and TRBJ2-3; TRBD2 aligns across 9 bases. Per germline, CDR1 SNHLY and CDR2 FYNNEI. The CDR3 extends over 14 amino acids. J lost 5 bases, V lost 7 bases, and 7 bases had no gene match. The CDR3 region is CASNGGGAIDTQYF. The CDR3, as DNA: TGTGCCAGCAACGGCGGGGGGGCGATAGATACGCAGTATTTT. Full variable domain (rest looked up from reference TRBV2 and TRBJ2-3): EPEVTQTPSHQVTQMGQEVILRCVPISNHLYFYWYRQILGQKVEFLVSFYNNEISEKSEIFDDQFSVERPDGSNFTLKIRSTKLEDSAMYFCASNGGGAIDTQYFGPGTRLTVL.

The genes are TRBV6-1 and TRBJ2-2; TRBD2 agrees at 9 bases. Looked up from germline, CDR1 is MNHNS and CDR2 is SASEGT. The trim removed 2 bases at V and 7 bases at J, leaving 8 bases unmatched. This CDR3 is 16 amino acids long. CDR3 coding DNA: TGTGCCAGCAGTGAATACGGCGGGGGGGCGGACGGGGAGCTGTTTTTT. It encodes CASSEYGGGADGELFF.

This chain uses TRBV5-1 with TRBJ2-5, with 7 bases matching TRBD1. Germline lookup yields CDR1 SGHRS and CDR2 YFSETQ. V trimming: 2 bases; J trimming: 4 bases; junction bases outside the gene matches: 5. CDR3 length equals 14 residues. This CDR3 is CASSFVAGGETQYF. The CDR3 nucleotides are TGCGCCAGCAGCTTTGTTGCAGGGGGAGAGACCCAGTACTTC.

The chain is built from TRBV19 and TRBJ2-4; TRBD1 matches 9 bases. Germline trimming cut 5 bases from V and 1 base from J; bases unmatched to any gene: 9. Germline CDR1 and CDR2: LNHDA and SQIVND (reference sequence). This CDR3 is 17 amino acids long. CDR3 coding DNA: TGTGCCAGTAGTCCCGGGACAGGGCGTCGGGCCAAAAACATTCAGTACTTC. Translated, it gives CASSPGTGRRAKNIQYF.

The V and J genes are TRBV6-4 and TRBJ1-2; 8 positions agree with TRBD1. Looked up from germline, CDR1 is MRHNA and CDR2 is SNTAGT. This CDR3 has 15 residues. Trimming at V came to 5 bases and at J to 3 bases, leaving 8 bases not matched to a gene. The CDR3: CASSPSPTGDYGYTF. CDR3 sequence (DNA): TGTGCCAGCAGTCCAAGCCCGACAGGGGACTATGGCTACACCTTC.

With regard to this clone: At one end, the junction sequence differs from germline, possibly due to a read error. The chain employs TRBV13 and TRBJ2-5; D is perhaps TRBD1 (6 bases). Germline CDR1 and CDR2: PRHDT and FYEKMQ (reference sequence). The CDR3 is 14 amino acids. Here the CDR3 reads CASSSSDRQEIQYF. CDR3 in DNA: TGTGCCAGCAGCTCCTCGGACAGACAAGAGATCCAGTACTTC.

V is TRBV6-5 and J is TRBJ1-2; D call uncertain. Between the trimmed V and J ends, which lost 0 bases and 2 bases, there was a span of 10 bases. Germline V gene sequence: CDR1 MNHEY, CDR2 SVGAGI. This CDR3 comprises 15 residues. CDR3 amino acids: CASSYSGGLNYGYTF. In nucleotides, the CDR3 is TGTGCCAGCAGTTACTCGGGAGGTCTAAACTATGGCTACACCTTC.